This T cell receptor (beta chain) was sequenced in a study of blood T cell repertoires in COVID-19. Study-level background: The cDNA or gDNA used as material had been derived from T cells, B-cell-depleted T cells, or PBMCs.

V was clipped by 5 bases and J by 13 bases, with 17 bases between them. Germline lookup yields CDR1 SGHTA and CDR2 FQGTGA. This CDR3 contains 12 residues. How the authors handled the data: Cell counts per sample came from amplifying reference gene primers. Sequencing was performed with immunoSEQ multiplex PCR; in TCRdb, only in-frame clones are kept and a portion is missing. V and J calls and clone size are as listed in that table; D and trimming were resolved from the DNA. The table lists over 90,000 clones, approximately 87% of them singletons, with roughly a sixth in the top ten. The rearrangement joins TRBV7-3 to TRBJ1-2, with TRBD1 as a possible D gene (5 bases). The sample was peripheral blood. The sequence was collected from a human donor in a cohort sampled during active COVID-19. CDR3 amino acids: CASSATGLRITF. The CDR3 DNA follows: TGTGCCAGCAGCGCAACGGGACTTCGGATCACCTTC.